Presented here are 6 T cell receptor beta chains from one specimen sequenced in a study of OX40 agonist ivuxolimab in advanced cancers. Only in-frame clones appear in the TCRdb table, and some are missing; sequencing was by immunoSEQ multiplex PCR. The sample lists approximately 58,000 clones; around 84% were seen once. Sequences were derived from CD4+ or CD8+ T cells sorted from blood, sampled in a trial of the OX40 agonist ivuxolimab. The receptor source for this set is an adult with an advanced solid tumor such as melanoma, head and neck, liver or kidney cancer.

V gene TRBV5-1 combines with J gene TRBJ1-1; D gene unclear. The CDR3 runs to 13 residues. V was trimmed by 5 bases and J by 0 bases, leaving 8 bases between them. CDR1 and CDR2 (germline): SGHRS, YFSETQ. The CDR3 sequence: CASSRDMNTEAFF. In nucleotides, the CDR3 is TGCGCCAGCAGTCGTGACATGAACACTGAAGCTTTCTTT.

This CDR3 reads CASSVVVSDTQYF. The CDR3 DNA follows: TGTGCCAGCAGCGTTGTCGTAAGCGATACGCAGTATTTT. V usage is TRBV9 and J usage is TRBJ2-3; no clear D gene. V was clipped by 2 bases and J by 6 bases, with 10 bases between them. CDR3 length equals 13 residues. Germline V gene data show CDR1 as SGDLS and CDR2 as YYNGEE.

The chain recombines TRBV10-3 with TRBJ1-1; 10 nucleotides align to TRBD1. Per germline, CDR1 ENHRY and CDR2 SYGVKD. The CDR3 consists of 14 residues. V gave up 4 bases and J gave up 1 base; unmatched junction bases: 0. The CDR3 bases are TGTGCCATCAGTGGACAGGGGGCGAACACTGAAGCTTTCTTT. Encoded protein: CAISGQGANTEAFF.

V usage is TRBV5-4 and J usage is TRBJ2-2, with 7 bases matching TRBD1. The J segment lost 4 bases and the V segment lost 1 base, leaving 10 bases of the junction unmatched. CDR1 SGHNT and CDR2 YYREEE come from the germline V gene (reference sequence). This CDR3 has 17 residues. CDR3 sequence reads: CASSLKGTQGPTGELFF. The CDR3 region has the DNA TGTGCCAGCAGCTTGAAGGGAACACAGGGGCCCACCGGGGAGCTGTTTTTT.

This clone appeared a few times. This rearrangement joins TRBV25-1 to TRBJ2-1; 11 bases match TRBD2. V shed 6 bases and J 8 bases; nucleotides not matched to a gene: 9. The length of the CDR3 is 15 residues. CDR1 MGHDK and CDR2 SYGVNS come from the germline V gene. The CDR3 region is CASRLAGVSSDEQFF. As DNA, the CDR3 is TGTGCCAGCAGACTAGCGGGGGTATCCTCGGATGAGCAGTTCTTC.

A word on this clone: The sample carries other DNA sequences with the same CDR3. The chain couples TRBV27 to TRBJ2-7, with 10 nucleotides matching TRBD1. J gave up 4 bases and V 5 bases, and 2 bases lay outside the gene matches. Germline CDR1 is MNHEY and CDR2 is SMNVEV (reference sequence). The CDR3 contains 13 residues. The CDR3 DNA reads TGTGCCAGCAGTCGACAGGGGGCTTACGAGCAGTACTTC. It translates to CASSRQGAYEQYF.